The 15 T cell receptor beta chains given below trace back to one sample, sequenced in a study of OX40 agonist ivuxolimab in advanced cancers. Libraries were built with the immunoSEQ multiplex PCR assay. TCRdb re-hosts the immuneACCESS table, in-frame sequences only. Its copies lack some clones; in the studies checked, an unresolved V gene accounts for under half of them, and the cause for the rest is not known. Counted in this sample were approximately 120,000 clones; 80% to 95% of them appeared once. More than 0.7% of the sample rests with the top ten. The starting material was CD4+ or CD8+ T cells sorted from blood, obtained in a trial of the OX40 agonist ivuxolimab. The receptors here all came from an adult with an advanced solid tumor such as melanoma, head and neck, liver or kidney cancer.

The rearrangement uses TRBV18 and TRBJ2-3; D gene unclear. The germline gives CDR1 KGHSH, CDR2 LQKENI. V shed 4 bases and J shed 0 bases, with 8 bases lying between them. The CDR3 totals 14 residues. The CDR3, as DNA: TGTGCCAGCTCACTTCTCGACAGCACAGATACGCAGTATTTT. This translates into CASSLLDSTDTQYF.

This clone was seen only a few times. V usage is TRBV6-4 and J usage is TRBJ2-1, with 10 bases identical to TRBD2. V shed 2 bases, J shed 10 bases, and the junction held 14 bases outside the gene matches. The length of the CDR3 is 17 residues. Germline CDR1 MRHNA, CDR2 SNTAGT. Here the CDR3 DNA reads TGTGCCAGCAGTGACAAAGGTTGGGGGACTAGCGAGGGGGAGCAGTTCTTC. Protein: CASSDKGWGTSEGEQFF.

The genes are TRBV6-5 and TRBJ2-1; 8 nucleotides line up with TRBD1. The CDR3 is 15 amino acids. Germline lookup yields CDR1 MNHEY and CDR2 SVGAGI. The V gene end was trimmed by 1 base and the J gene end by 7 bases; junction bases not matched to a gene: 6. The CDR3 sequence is CASSYWQGAGNEQFF. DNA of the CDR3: TGTGCCAGCAGTTACTGGCAGGGGGCCGGGAATGAGCAGTTCTTC.

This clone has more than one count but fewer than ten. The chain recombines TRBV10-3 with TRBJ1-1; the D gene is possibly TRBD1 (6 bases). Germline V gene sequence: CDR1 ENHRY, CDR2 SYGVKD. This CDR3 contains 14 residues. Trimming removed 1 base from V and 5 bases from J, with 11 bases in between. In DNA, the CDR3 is TGTGCCATCAGTGAGTTGGACAGAAGGACTGAAGCTTTCTTT. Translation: CAISELDRRTEAFF.

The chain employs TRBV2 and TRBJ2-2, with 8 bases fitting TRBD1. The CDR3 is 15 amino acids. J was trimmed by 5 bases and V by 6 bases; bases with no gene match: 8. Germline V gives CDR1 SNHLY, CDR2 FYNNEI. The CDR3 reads CASRADRALTGELFF. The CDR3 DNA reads TGTGCCAGCAGGGCGGACAGGGCCTTAACCGGGGAGCTGTTTTTT.

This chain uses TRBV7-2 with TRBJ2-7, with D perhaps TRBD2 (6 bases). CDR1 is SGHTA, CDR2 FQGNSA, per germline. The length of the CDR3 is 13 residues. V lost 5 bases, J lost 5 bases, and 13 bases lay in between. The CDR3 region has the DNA TGTGCCAGCAGCCGATCTCGGGAGAACGAGCAGTACTTC. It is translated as CASSRSRENEQYF.

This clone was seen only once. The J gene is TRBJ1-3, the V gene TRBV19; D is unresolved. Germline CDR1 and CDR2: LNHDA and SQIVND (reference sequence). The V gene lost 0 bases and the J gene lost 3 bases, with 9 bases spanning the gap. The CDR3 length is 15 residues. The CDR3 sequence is CASSIDRKSGNTIYF. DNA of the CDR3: TGTGCCAGTAGTATAGACAGGAAGAGTGGAAACACCATATATTTT.

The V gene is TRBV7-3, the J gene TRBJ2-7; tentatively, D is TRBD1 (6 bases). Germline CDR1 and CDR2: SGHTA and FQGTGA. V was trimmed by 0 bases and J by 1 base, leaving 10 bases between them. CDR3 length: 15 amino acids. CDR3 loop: CASSLTRQGSYEQYF. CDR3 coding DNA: TGTGCCAGCAGCTTAACGCGGCAGGGGTCCTACGAGCAGTACTTC. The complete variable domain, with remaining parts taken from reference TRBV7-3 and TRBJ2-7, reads GAGVSQTPSNKVTEKGKYVELRCDPISGHTALYWYRQSLGQGPEFLIYFQGTGAADDSGLPNDRFFAVRPEGSVSTLKIQRTERGDSAVYLCASSLTRQGSYEQYFGPGTRLTVT.

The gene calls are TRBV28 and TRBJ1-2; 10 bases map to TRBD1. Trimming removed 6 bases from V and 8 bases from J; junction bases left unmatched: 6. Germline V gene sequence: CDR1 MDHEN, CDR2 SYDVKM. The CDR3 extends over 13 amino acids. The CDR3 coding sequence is TGTGCCAGCAGCCCGGGACAGGGGAGAGGCTACACCTTC. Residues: CASSPGQGRGYTF.

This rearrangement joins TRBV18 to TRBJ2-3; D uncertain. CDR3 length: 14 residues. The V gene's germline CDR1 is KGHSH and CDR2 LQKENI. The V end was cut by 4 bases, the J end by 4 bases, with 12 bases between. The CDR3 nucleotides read TGTGCCAGCTCACACTCCGATTTAGCAGATACGCAGTATTTT. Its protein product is CASSHSDLADTQYF. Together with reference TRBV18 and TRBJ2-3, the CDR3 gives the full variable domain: NAGVMQNPRHLVRRRGQEARLRCSPMKGHSHVYWYRQLPEEGLKFMVYLQKENIIDESGMPKERFSAEFPKEGPSILRIQQVVRGDSAAYFCASSHSDLADTQYFGPGTRLTVL.

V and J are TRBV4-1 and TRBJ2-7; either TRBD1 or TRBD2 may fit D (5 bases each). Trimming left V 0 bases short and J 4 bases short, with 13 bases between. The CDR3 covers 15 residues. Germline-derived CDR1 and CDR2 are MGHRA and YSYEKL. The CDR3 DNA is TGCGCCAGCAGCCAAGATCGTGAGAGGGGATACGAGCAGTACTTC. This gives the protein CASSQDRERGYEQYF.

The CDR3 DNA reads as TGCGCCAGCAGCCTTAGACAGGGGTACGGCGGCACTGAAGCTTTCTTT. Residues: CASSLRQGYGGTEAFF. The chain employs TRBV5-1 and TRBJ1-1; 8 bases are a match to TRBD1. From germline, CDR1 is SGHRS and CDR2 YFSETQ. The CDR3 covers 16 residues. With V trimmed by 4 bases and J by 4 bases, 12 bases remained unmatched.

CDR3 sequence (DNA): TGTGCCAGCAGCTTGGGGGCAGGGACTGGAAACACCATATATTTT. Its protein product is CASSLGAGTGNTIYF. The chain links TRBV5-8 to TRBJ1-3, with a possible D match to TRBD1 (5 bases). The CDR3 length is 15 residues. V was clipped by 0 bases and J by 2 bases, with 9 bases between them. Per germline, CDR1 SGHTS and CDR2 YDEGEE. The complete variable domain, with remaining parts taken from reference TRBV5-8 and TRBJ1-3, reads EAGVTQSPTHLIKTRGQQATLRCSPISGHTSVYWYQQALGLGLQFLLWYDEGEERNRGNFPPRFSGRQFPNYSSELNVNALELEDSALYLCASSLGAGTGNTIYFGEGSWLTVV.

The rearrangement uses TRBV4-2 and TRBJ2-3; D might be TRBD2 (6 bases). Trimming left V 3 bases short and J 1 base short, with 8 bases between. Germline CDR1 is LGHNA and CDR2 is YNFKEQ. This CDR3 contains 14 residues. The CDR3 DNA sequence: TGTGCCAGCAGCCACCCTAGCGGCACAGATACGCAGTATTTT. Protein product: CASSHPSGTDTQYF.

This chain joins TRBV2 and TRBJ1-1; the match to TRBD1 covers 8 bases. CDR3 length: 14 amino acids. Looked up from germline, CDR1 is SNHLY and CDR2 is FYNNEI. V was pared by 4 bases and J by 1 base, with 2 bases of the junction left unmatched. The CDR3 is CASSGDRWNTEAFF. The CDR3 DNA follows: TGTGCCAGCAGTGGGGACAGGTGGAACACTGAAGCTTTCTTT.